This entry lists 21 T cell receptor beta chains sequenced from one sample in a study of Ad26.COV2.S vaccination and SARS-CoV-2 variants. Generated by immunoSEQ multiplex PCR, the TCRdb table keeps only in-frame clones and is missing some. The sample carries hundreds of thousands of clones, roughly nine tenths recorded once. Treatment given: 15 to 20 received Ad26.COV2.S at low or high dose, single or two shots; five or six received placebo; per-sample allocation not given. Day 63 following the first vaccine or placebo injection was when the samples were taken. Sequencing used peripheral blood, obtained in a trial of Ad26.COV2.S vaccine versus placebo. The receptors shown here come from a person between 18 and 59 years old who received the Ad26.COV2.S COVID-19 vaccine or a placebo.

This clone was recorded a few times. This chain uses TRBV9 with TRBJ2-7; tentatively, D is TRBD1 or TRBD2 (5 bases each). The CDR3 consists of 15 residues. The V end lost 4 bases, the J end lost 3 bases, and 17 bases lay between the germline ends. Germline V lookup: CDR1 SGDLS, CDR2 YYNGEE. The CDR3 reads CASSPSRDLIYEQYF. The CDR3 coding sequence is TGTGCCAGCAGCCCTAGCCGGGACCTTATCTACGAGCAGTACTTC.

The chain combines TRBV19 with TRBJ1-3; D is uncertain. This CDR3 spans 15 amino acids. In germline, CDR1 is LNHDA, CDR2 SQIVND (reference sequence). V gave up 5 bases and J gave up 0 bases, with 11 bases separating them. CDR3 DNA: TGTGCCAGTAGTCCACGACCGAACTCTGGAAACACCATATATTTT. It codes for CASSPRPNSGNTIYF.

This chain's CDR3 is CASRGRDTEAFF. The CDR3 bases are TGTGCCAGCAGGGGGAGGGACACTGAAGCTTTCTTT. This chain connects TRBV6-5 to TRBJ1-1, with no clear D. Germline V gene sequence: CDR1 MNHEY, CDR2 SVGAGI. V was shortened by 6 bases and J by 3 bases, with 8 bases between the two germline ends. The CDR3 runs to 12 residues.

This chain joins TRBV7-3 and TRBJ1-1, with D possibly TRBD1 on 5 matching bases. V lost 5 bases, J lost 6 bases, and 10 bases lay in between. CDR1 is SGHTA, CDR2 FQGTGA, per germline. The CDR3 covers 12 residues. This CDR3 is CASSPSGPEAFF. In nucleotides, the CDR3 is TGTGCCAGCAGCCCCTCAGGGCCTGAAGCTTTCTTT.

This chain connects TRBV7-3 to TRBJ2-3; D is tentatively TRBD1 or TRBD2 (6 bases each). Germline V gene sequence: CDR1 SGHTA, CDR2 FQGTGA. This CDR3 has 14 residues. Trimming pared 4 bases from V and 5 bases from J, leaving 13 bases between. The CDR3 region has the DNA TGTGCCAGCAGCTCCCCGGGGGCGGGAGATACGCAGTATTTT. Its protein is CASSSPGAGDTQYF.

This clone occurred a few times. This chain links TRBV2 with TRBJ2-7; a weak D match, TRBD2 (6 bases). Germline V CDR1 and CDR2: SNHLY, FYNNEI. V lost 6 bases, J lost 7 bases, and 16 bases lay in between. This CDR3 has 13 amino acids. CDR3 in DNA: TGTGCCAGCAGCCGGGACTCTCGTTTTGAGCAGTACTTC. Protein product: CASSRDSRFEQYF.

The chain employs TRBV18 and TRBJ1-5; perhaps TRBD1 as D (6 bases). V dropped 4 bases and J dropped 4 bases, with 14 bases sitting between them. The CDR3 runs to 15 residues. Germline CDR1 KGHSH, CDR2 LQKENI. The CDR3 region has the DNA TGTGCCAGCTCACGGGACCCTAGGGGGAATCAGCCCCAGCATTTT. Its protein product is CASSRDPRGNQPQHF.

This chain joins TRBV5-1 and TRBJ1-6, with D unresolved. CDR1 and CDR2 from the germline V gene are SGHRS and YFSETQ. Trimming left V 0 bases short and J 7 bases short, with 11 bases between. The CDR3 loop spans 15 amino acids. The CDR3 bases are TGCGCCAGCAGCTTGGACAGAAGCTTAAATTCACCCCTCCACTTT. It codes for CASSLDRSLNSPLHF.

The count of this clone is one. The chain links TRBV6-4 to TRBJ1-2; D is unclear. CDR1 and CDR2 from the germline V gene are MRHNA and SNTAGT. The length of the CDR3 is 16 residues. V was cut by 7 bases and J by 0 bases, with 18 bases left in between. The DNA of the CDR3 is TGTGCCAGCACACACAACGGGCAGGCCTCTAACTATGGCTACACCTTC. Translating it yields CASTHNGQASNYGYTF.

CDR3: CASSYRGAAFF. The CDR3 coding sequence is TGTGCCAGTAGCTACAGGGGCGCAGCTTTCTTT. This rearrangement joins TRBV19 to TRBJ1-1, with 7 bases aligning to TRBD1. The J segment lost 10 bases and the V segment lost 6 bases, leaving 5 bases of the junction unmatched. The CDR3 sequence is 11 residues long. Germline lookup yields CDR1 LNHDA and CDR2 SQIVND (reference sequence).

The chain combines TRBV6-5 with TRBJ2-2; D is perhaps TRBD1 or TRBD2 (6 bases each). Germline V gene sequence: CDR1 MNHEY, CDR2 SVGAGI. The length of the CDR3 is 15 residues. The V and J ends lost 2 bases and 3 bases respectively, with 10 bases between them. The CDR3 coding sequence is TGTGCCAGCAGTTACGGGGGGCTAGACACCGGGGAGCTGTTTTTT. It codes for CASSYGGLDTGELFF.

The V gene is TRBV7-3, the J gene TRBJ2-1; D possibly corresponds to TRBD2 (6 bases). CDR1 and CDR2 from the germline V gene are SGHTA and FQGTGA. Trimming pared 8 bases from V and 4 bases from J, leaving 15 bases between. This CDR3 comprises 14 residues. The CDR3: CASGYRDLYNEQFF. The CDR3 nucleotides read TGTGCCAGCGGATACCGGGACTTATACAATGAGCAGTTCTTC.

The V call is TRBV5-1, the J call TRBJ1-2; 7 bases are shared with TRBD1. The V segment lost 1 base and the J segment 0 bases; nucleotides outside the gene matches: 6. The CDR3 runs 16 residues. Germline V gene lookup returns CDR1 SGHRS and CDR2 YFSETQ. CDR3 sequence: CASSLSGGVTNYGYTF. CDR3 nucleotides: TGCGCCAGCAGCTTGTCAGGGGGGGTGACTAACTATGGCTACACCTTC.

The J gene is TRBJ1-5, the V gene TRBV9; D unresolved. V dropped 3 bases and J dropped 4 bases, with 11 bases sitting between them. Germline CDR1 SGDLS, CDR2 YYNGEE. CDR3 length: 14 amino acids. The CDR3 coding sequence is TGTGCCAGCAGCGAAGGAACAGTAAATCAGCCCCAGCATTTT. The encoded protein is CASSEGTVNQPQHF.

V is TRBV25-1 and J is TRBJ1-2; D ambiguous. The length of the CDR3 is 15 residues. V was cut by 2 bases and J by 0 bases, with 10 bases left in between. The germline V gene has CDR1 MGHDK and CDR2 SYGVNS. The CDR3 region has the DNA TGTGCCAGCAGTGAAATCGGGAGTCCTAACTATGGCTACACCTTC. Translation gives CASSEIGSPNYGYTF.

This clone was counted a few times. The rearrangement uses TRBV4-1 and TRBJ1-5; D is possibly TRBD1 (5 bases). The ends were cut back, 4 bases at V and 4 bases at J, with 11 bases in the middle. This CDR3 has 14 amino acids. Per the germline V gene, CDR1 is MGHRA and CDR2 is YSYEKL. CDR3 sequence (DNA): TGCGCCAGCAGCCTGAAAGGGACTAATCAGCCCCAGCATTTT. This translates into CASSLKGTNQPQHF.

The V gene is TRBV6-2 or TRBV6-3, the J gene TRBJ1-6; D uncertain. CDR1 MNHEY and CDR2 SVGEGT come from the germline V gene. With 4 bases removed from V and 9 bases from J, the gap between germline ends came to 13 bases. This CDR3 is 14 amino acids long. CDR3 sequence reads: CASSSGVGISPLHF. The CDR3 DNA reads TGTGCCAGCAGTTCCGGCGTAGGGATTTCACCCCTCCACTTT.

V usage is TRBV28 and J usage is TRBJ1-1, with 7 bases matching TRBD1. CDR1 and CDR2 (germline): MDHEN, SYDVKM. This CDR3 has 13 amino acids. The ends lost 7 bases at V and 10 bases at J; junction bases unmatched: 12. The DNA of the CDR3 is TGTGCCAGCAAAACGACAGGGCGGGATGGAGCTTTCTTT. This codes for CASKTTGRDGAFF.

The CDR3 DNA sequence: TGTGCCAGCAGTGATGAGGGCCGGGGCACAGATACGCAGTATTTT. Protein product: CASSDEGRGTDTQYF. The V and J genes are TRBV2 and TRBJ2-3; weak D call: TRBD2 (5 bases). V was shortened by 3 bases and J by 1 base, with 11 bases between the two germline ends. The CDR3 is 15 amino acids. Germline lookup yields CDR1 SNHLY and CDR2 FYNNEI.

The rearrangement joins TRBV24-1 to TRBJ2-1, with D unresolved. CDR1 KGHDR and CDR2 SFDVKD come from the germline V gene. Deletions cut 7 bases from V and 0 bases from J, with 12 bases between. This CDR3 region has 15 residues. In DNA form, the CDR3 reads TGTGCCACCAGCGATCACAGAAGCTCCTACAATGAGCAGTTCTTC. This translates into CATSDHRSSYNEQFF.

The chain joins TRBV10-3 to TRBJ1-3; D gene uncertain. Germline V gene sequence: CDR1 ENHRY, CDR2 SYGVKD. V was pared by 10 bases and J by 5 bases, with 12 bases between. The CDR3 consists of 12 residues. The CDR3 DNA reads as TGTGCCACTGCTCCTTCTCGAAACACCATATATTTT. Encoded protein: CATAPSRNTIYF.